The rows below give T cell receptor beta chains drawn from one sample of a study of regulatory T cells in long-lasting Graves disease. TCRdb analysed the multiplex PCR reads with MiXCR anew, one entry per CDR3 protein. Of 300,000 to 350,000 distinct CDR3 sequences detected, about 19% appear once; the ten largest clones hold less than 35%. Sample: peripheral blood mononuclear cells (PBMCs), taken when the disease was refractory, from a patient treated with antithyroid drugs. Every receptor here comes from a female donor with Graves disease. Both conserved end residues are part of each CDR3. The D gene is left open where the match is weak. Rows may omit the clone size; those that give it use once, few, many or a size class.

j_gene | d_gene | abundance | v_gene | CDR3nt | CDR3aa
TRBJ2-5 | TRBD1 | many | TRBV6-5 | TGTGCCAGCAGTTATCAGGACAGGGGGGAAGAGACCCAGTACTTC | CASSYQDRGEETQYF
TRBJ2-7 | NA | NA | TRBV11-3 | TGTGCCAGCAGCTTAGATACCGGGGGCGAGCAGTACTTC | CASSLDTGGEQYF
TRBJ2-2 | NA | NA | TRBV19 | TGTGCCAGTAGTATCCCGCCTGGACAGTGGCCCGGGGAGCTGTTTTTT | CASSIPPGQWPGELFF
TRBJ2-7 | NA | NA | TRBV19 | TGTGCCAGTAGCCCTGCGGGACAATGGGGTTGGGAGCAGTACTTC | CASSPAGQWGWEQYF
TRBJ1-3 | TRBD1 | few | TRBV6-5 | TGTGCCAGCAGTTACTCCGGGAGGACAGGGGGAAACACCATATATTTT | CASSYSGRTGGNTIYF
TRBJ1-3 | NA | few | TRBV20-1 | TGCAGTGCTAGAGATGACCGGTACACCATATATTTT | CSARDDRYTIYF
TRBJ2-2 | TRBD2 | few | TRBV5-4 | TGTGCCAGCAGCTCACCGGGACTAGCATCCGGGGAGCTGTTTTTT | CASSSPGLASGELFF
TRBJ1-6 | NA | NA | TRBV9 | TGTGCCAGCAGCGGTCAGAATTCACCCCTCCACTTT | CASSGQNSPLHF
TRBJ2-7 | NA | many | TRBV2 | TGTGCCAGCAGTGAATCTGGCGGGCTAGAGGAAGAGCAGTACTTC | CASSESGGLEEEQYF
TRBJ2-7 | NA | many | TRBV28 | TGTGCCAGCAGCTTCAACTCCTACGAGCAGTACTTC | CASSFNSYEQYF
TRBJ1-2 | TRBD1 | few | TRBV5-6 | TGTGCCAGCAGTTGGGACAGGACATATGGCTACACCTTC | CASSWDRTYGYTF
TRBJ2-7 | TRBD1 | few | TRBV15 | TGTGCCACCAGCAGAGGTATCGGGACAGCGAGGGGTGAGCAGTACTTC | CATSRGIGTARGEQYF
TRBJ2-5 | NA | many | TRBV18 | TGTGCCAGCTCACCAGTGGGTAAAGAGACCCAGTACTTC | CASSPVGKETQYF
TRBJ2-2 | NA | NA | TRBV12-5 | TGTGCTAGTGGTTGGGCCCCCTCATTAACCAGGGGATGGAACACCGGGGAGCTGTTTTTT | CASGWAPSLTRGWNTGELFF
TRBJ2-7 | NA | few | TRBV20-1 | TGCAGTGCTGACAGTTTGAGCTCCTACGAGCAGTACTTC | CSADSLSSYEQYF
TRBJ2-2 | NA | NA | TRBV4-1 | TGCGCCAGCAGCCAAAGGGGGGCCGGGCGTGACGGGGAGCTGTTTTTT | CASSQRGAGRDGELFF
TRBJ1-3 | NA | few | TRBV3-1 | TGTGCCAGCAGCCAAGTGGAGAACTCTGGAAACACCATATATTTT | CASSQVENSGNTIYF
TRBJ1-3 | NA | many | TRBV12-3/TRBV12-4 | TGTGCCAGCAGTTTAAACTCTGGAAACACCATATATTTT | CASSLNSGNTIYF
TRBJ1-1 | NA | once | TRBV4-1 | TGCGCCAGCAGCCAAGCCCCCTCCGGAGGGAACACTGAAGCTTTCTTT | CASSQAPSGGNTEAFF
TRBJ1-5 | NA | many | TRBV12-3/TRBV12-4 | TGTGCCAGCAGTGTGGGTCTCAGTCTGAGTCAGCCCCAGCATTTT | CASSVGLSLSQPQHF
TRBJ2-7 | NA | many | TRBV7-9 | TGTGCCAGCAGCTTATCGGGCGAGCAGTACTTC | CASSLSGEQYF
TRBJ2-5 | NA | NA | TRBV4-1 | TGCGCCAGCAGCCTACAGGGACGGAGCCAAGAGACCCAGTACTTC | CASSLQGRSQETQYF
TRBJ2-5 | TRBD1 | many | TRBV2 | TGTGCCAGCAGATGGACAGGGGCGGGGGAGACCCAGTACTTC | CASRWTGAGETQYF
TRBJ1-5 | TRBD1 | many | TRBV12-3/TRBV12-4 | TGTGCCAGCAGTTTCAGGGGGGCGTCTCAGCCCCAGCATTTT | CASSFRGASQPQHF
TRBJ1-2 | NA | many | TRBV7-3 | TGTGCCAGCAGCTCCACAAGGAGCTATGGCTACACCTTC | CASSSTRSYGYTF
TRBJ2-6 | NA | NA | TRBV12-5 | TGTGCTAGTGGTTTGGTACTGGACCCGGGGGCTGGGGCCAACGTCCTGACTTTC | CASGLVLDPGAGANVLTF
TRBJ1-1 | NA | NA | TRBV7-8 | TGTGCCAGCAGCTTAGGAGGACACATCACTGAAGCTTTCTTT | CASSLGGHITEAFF